This TCR beta chain was captured in a study of T cells in Graves' hyperthyroidism and ophthalmopathy. Study overall: Once the initial diagnosis was made, peripheral blood was obtained before any treatment.

This clonotype was observed a few times. The investigators amplified TCR beta CDR3 regions from RNA transcripts. In the first-round RT-PCR of the TCR CDR3, the HTBI primer set was used. TCRdb called the multiplex PCR reads again in MiXCR, with one record for every CDR3 protein. The sample contains 300,000 to 400,000 distinct CDR3 sequences, 15% to 20% of which appear only once. The CDR3 covers 16 residues. The germline gives CDR1 SGHAT, CDR2 FQNNGV. The ends were cut back, 2 bases at V and 0 bases at J, with 13 bases in the middle. Sequencing input: blood. The sequence was obtained from a woman between 50 and 59 years old with Graves' hyperthyroidism. This sequence joins TRBV11-2 and TRBJ1-2, with D possibly being TRBD1 (6 bases). The CDR3 nucleotides read TGTGCCAGCAGCTTACCACCTCGGACAGCTAACTATGGCTACACCTTC. This gives the protein CASSLPPRTANYGYTF.